This entry concerns a single TCR beta chain. This sample is drawn from a study of blood T cell repertoires in COVID-19. Turning to the study itself: Specimens from acute and convalescent COVID-19 originated in the United States, Italy and Spain. In each case, the material was cDNA or gDNA derived from T cells, B-cell-depleted T cells, or PBMCs.

How the authors handled the data: Amplification with reference gene primers provided the estimates of nucleated cell counts. Some clones are missing from TCRdb's copy, which holds only in-frame ones; the method was immunoSEQ multiplex PCR. V, J and clone size are taken as reported in that table, and D and trimming were inferred from the DNA itself. The table records about 200,000 clones, 80% to 90% of them present only once. The CDR3 loop spans 18 amino acids. Deletions cut 3 bases from V and 5 bases from J, with 26 bases between. Per germline, CDR1 DFQATT and CDR2 SNEGSKA (reference sequence). Sequencing used peripheral blood. The sequence came from a human donor in a cohort sampled during active COVID-19. The V call is TRBV20-1, the J call TRBJ1-3, with D perhaps matching TRBD1 (5 bases). CDR3 sequence: CSASPVVGQGGARNTIYF. The CDR3 DNA reads TGCAGTGCTAGTCCTGTGGTTGGGCAGGGAGGCGCGAGAAACACCATATATTTT.